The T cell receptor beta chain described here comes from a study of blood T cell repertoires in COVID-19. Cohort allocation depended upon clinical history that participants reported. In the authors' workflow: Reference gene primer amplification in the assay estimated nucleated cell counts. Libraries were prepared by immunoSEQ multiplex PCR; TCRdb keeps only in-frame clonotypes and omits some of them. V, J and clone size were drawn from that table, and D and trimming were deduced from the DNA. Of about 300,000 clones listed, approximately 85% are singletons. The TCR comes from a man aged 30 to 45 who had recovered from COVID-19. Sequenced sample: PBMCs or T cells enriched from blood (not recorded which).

CDR3 in amino acids: CASSYGTSGLGEQFF. DNA for the CDR3: TGCGCCAGCAGCTACGGGACTAGCGGGCTTGGTGAGCAGTTCTTC. V is TRBV5-1 and J is TRBJ2-1; 12 bases are a match to TRBD2. This CDR3 is 15 amino acids long. The J segment lost 9 bases and the V segment lost 3 bases, leaving 7 bases of the junction unmatched. Germline lookup yields CDR1 SGHRS and CDR2 YFSETQ.